The 18 T cell receptor beta chains reported below all come from one sample, sequenced in a study of T cells after yellow fever vaccination. TCRdb re-derived calls from the 5' RACE reads in MiXCR, one entry per CDR3 protein. The sample carries just under 600,000 distinct CDR3 sequences, around an eighth recorded once. Sequencing was performed on PBMCs, taken on the day of the yellow fever booster vaccination. Receptors were obtained from a man aged 25-45 years who received the YFV17D yellow fever vaccine.

This clonotype came up many times. V and J are TRBV7-2 and TRBJ1-1; no clear D. Germline assignment: CDR1 SGHTA and CDR2 FQGNSA. Trimming removed 0 bases at V and 0 bases at J, with 8 bases between. This CDR3 spans 15 amino acids. CDR3 DNA: TGTGCCAGCAGCTTAGCGGGGTGGATGAACACTGAAGCTTTCTTT. Its translation: CASSLAGWMNTEAFF.

The CDR3 coding sequence is TGTGCCAGCAGTTACACCCTTAACACTGAAGCTTTCTTT. Protein product: CASSYTLNTEAFF. The chain links TRBV6-2 or TRBV6-3 to TRBJ1-1; D is undetermined. V was trimmed by 2 bases and J by 2 bases, leaving 6 bases between them. The CDR3 spans 13 residues. CDR1 and CDR2 from the germline V gene are MNHEY and SVGEGT.

The rearrangement links TRBV10-3 to TRBJ1-2, with 11 bases matching TRBD1. The CDR3 contains 13 residues. The ends lost 6 bases at V and 8 bases at J; junction bases unmatched: 5. The germline V gene has CDR1 ENHRY and CDR2 SYGVKD. CDR3 bases: TGTGCCATCAGCAAGGGACAGGGGGACGGCTACACCTTC. Its translation: CAISKGQGDGYTF.

The CDR3: CASSYPRSYEQYF. CDR3 DNA: TGTGCCAGCAGCTACCCGCGCTCCTACGAGCAGTACTTC. This sequence joins TRBV5-4 and TRBJ2-7; no clear D gene. Trimming took off 3 bases at V and 0 bases at J, with 7 bases between the two ends. This CDR3 contains 13 residues. Germline V gene lookup returns CDR1 SGHNT and CDR2 YYREEE (reference sequence).

There are a few counts of this clonotype. The gene calls are TRBV10-2 and TRBJ2-1; 10 positions match TRBD2. The germline CDR1 and CDR2 sequences are WSHSY and SAAADI. J gave up 8 bases and V 4 bases, and 5 bases lay outside the gene matches. The CDR3 runs to 14 residues. The CDR3: CASSGLAGVDEQFF. CDR3 in DNA: TGCGCCAGCAGTGGCCTAGCGGGAGTTGATGAGCAGTTCTTC.

In this sample, this clonotype turned up a few times. This chain links TRBV12-3 or TRBV12-4 with TRBJ2-1, with TRBD2 matching 10 bases. V lost 8 bases, J lost 1 base, and 2 bases stayed unmatched. This CDR3 comprises 14 residues. CDR3 loop: CASGLAESYNEQFF. For the CDR3, the DNA is TGTGCCAGCGGACTAGCGGAGTCCTACAATGAGCAGTTCTTC.

On this clonotype: One end of the junction varies from germline; a read error may be responsible. The chain joins TRBV7-7 to TRBJ2-7, with 9 bases that match TRBD1. The V gene's germline CDR1 is SSHAT and CDR2 FNYEAQ (reference sequence). This CDR3 is built from 14 residues. CDR3 amino acids: CASSQGQGTYEQYF. The CDR3 bases are TGTGCTAGCAGTCAAGGACAGGGGACCTACGAGCAGTACTTC.

The J gene is TRBJ1-4, the V gene TRBV2; D is uncertain. Germline V lookup: CDR1 SNHLY, CDR2 FYNNEI. V lost 0 bases and J lost 0, with 8 bases in between. The CDR3 consists of 16 residues. This CDR3 reads CASSEATAATNEKLFF. In DNA form, the CDR3 reads TGTGCCAGCAGTGAAGCTACAGCAGCAACTAATGAAAAACTGTTTTTT.

The chain links TRBV10-2 to TRBJ2-1, with D tentatively TRBD1 or TRBD2 (7 bases each). This CDR3 spans 14 amino acids. The V end lost 9 bases, the J end lost 3 bases, and 15 bases lay between the germline ends. Germline CDR1 WSHSY, CDR2 SAAADI. For the CDR3, the DNA is TGCGCCAGTATCCAGGGGGGGGGCTACAATGAGCAGTTCTTC. It yields the protein CASIQGGGYNEQFF.

This clonotype was seen a few times. The rearrangement uses TRBV4-2 and TRBJ2-2, with D unresolved. This CDR3 is built from 16 residues. The ends were cut back, 4 bases at V and 0 bases at J, with 12 bases in the middle. Germline CDR1 reads LGHNA; CDR2 reads YNFKEQ. In nucleotides, the CDR3 is TGTGCCAGCAGCCCAGAGGCGGCGTCGAACACCGGGGAGCTGTTTTTT. Residues: CASSPEAASNTGELFF.

This clonotype showed up many times. The chain recombines TRBV7-2 with TRBJ1-1; 8 nucleotides line up with TRBD1. The V gene end was trimmed by 5 bases and the J gene end by 5 bases; junction bases not matched to a gene: 4. The germline gives CDR1 SGHTA, CDR2 FQGNSA. This CDR3 spans 13 amino acids. CDR3 bases: TGTGCCAGCAGCACAACAGGGGGGACTGAAGCTTTCTTT. Residues: CASSTTGGTEAFF.

This clonotype was found a few times. This rearrangement joins TRBV19 to TRBJ2-1; 11 positions agree with TRBD2. The CDR3 totals 14 residues. Trimming cost V 10 bases and J 4 bases; bases outside gene matches: 6. In germline, CDR1 is LNHDA, CDR2 SQIVND (reference sequence). In DNA, the CDR3 is TGTGCCACCGAGCTAGCGGGAGGTTACAATGAGCAGTTCTTC. As protein: CATELAGGYNEQFF.

As to this clonotype: Here the CDR3 omits its conserved ending phenylalanine or tryptophan, so a read error is the likely source. The rearrangement links TRBV9 to TRBJ1-5, with 8 bases fitting TRBD1. Trimming removed 10 bases from V and 3 bases from J; junction bases left unmatched: 6. Germline CDR1 reads SGDLS; CDR2 reads YYNGEE. The CDR3 is 13 amino acids. The CDR3 region is CASGQGDNQPQHV. CDR3 nucleotide sequence: TGTGCCTCCGGACAGGGAGACAATCAGCCCCAGCATGTT.

The chain uses TRBV29-1 and TRBJ2-6; a weak D match, TRBD1 (5 bases). CDR1 and CDR2 (germline): SQVTM, ANQGSEA. V was clipped by 1 base and J by 4 bases, with 11 bases between them. The CDR3 has 15 amino acids. This CDR3 is CSVEAWGQGANVLTF. Written as DNA, the CDR3 is TGCAGCGTTGAAGCATGGGGCCAGGGGGCCAACGTCCTGACTTTC.

This clonotype has just a few counts. The chain couples TRBV28 to TRBJ1-4, with TRBD1 matching over 7 bases. V trimming: 2 bases; J trimming: 10 bases; junction bases outside the gene matches: 13. This CDR3 contains 16 residues. The germline V gene encodes CDR1 MDHEN and CDR2 SYDVKM. CDR3 region: CASSLIQQGRRGKLFF. The DNA of the CDR3 is TGTGCCAGCAGTTTAATCCAACAGGGGCGCCGAGGAAAACTGTTTTTT.

This clonotype was observed a few times. This chain joins TRBV3-1 and TRBJ1-6; D gene unclear. CDR3 length equals 14 residues. Germline-derived CDR1 and CDR2 are LGHDT and YNNKEL (reference sequence). Trimming shortened V by 1 base and J by 7 bases, and 8 bases separated the two germline ends. CDR3 sequence (DNA): TGTGCCAGCAGCCAAGGACGCGGGAATTCACCCCTCCACTTT. It specifies CASSQGRGNSPLHF.

J is TRBJ2-3 and V is TRBV7-3; D is perhaps TRBD2 (6 bases). V lost 2 bases to trimming and J lost 4 bases, with 13 bases between them. Germline V CDR1 and CDR2: SGHTA, FQGTGA. CDR3 size: 15 residues. CDR3 sequence (DNA): TGTGCCAGCAGCTTAGGTAGCGGAATGGCAGATACGCAGTATTTT. It is translated as CASSLGSGMADTQYF.

The chain has TRBV29-1 and TRBJ2-2; 8 nucleotides agree with TRBD1. In germline, CDR1 is SQVTM, CDR2 ANQGSEA. The junction had 13 bases not matched to a gene; V was cut back by 6 bases and J by 4 bases. CDR3 size: 16 residues. The CDR3 reads CSVHLDRATSTGELFF. CDR3 bases: TGCAGCGTACACCTGGACAGGGCGACGAGCACCGGGGAGCTGTTTTTT.